This T cell receptor beta chain was recovered during a study of T-cell memory formation after mild COVID-19. Study context: Clustering of TCRs was largely donor specific. Study-level results: What remained unconfirmed was the SARS-CoV-2 specificity of second-wave clones peaking on day 37.

The CDR3 consists of 20 residues. Trimming left V 5 bases short and J 1 base short, with 27 bases between. Per the germline V gene, CDR1 is LNHDA and CDR2 is SQIVND (reference sequence). TCRdb ran MiXCR on the 5' RACE reads and lists one entry per CDR3 protein. This sample has 560,000 or so distinct CDR3 sequences; about 18% occur once, and the top ten carry about 8.1%. This clonotype was seen once. Its cognate antigen is unknown. The J gene is TRBJ1-3, the V gene TRBV19; TRBD1 might be the D (5 bases). Material for sequencing was PBMCs or a T cell subset sorted from them (not recorded which). This receptor was identified in an adult woman who had mild COVID-19 (a few samples of this study predate the infection). Cell type and time point are not known. CDR3 sequence (DNA): TGTGCCAGTAGTCACCGACAGTGGGGTAGTGCGTTGTTATCTGGAAACACCATATATTTT. The encoded protein is CASSHRQWGSALLSGNTIYF.